The entry that follows covers one T cell receptor beta chain sequence. The data were taken from a study of technical replicates of blood from a handful of donors. This CDR3 spans 15 amino acids. Germline V gives CDR1 MDHEN, CDR2 SYDVKM. V was pared by 6 bases and J by 5 bases, with 12 bases of the junction left unmatched. Libraries were prepared by immunoSEQ multiplex PCR; TCRdb keeps only in-frame clonotypes and omits some of them. The sample contains around 98,000 clones, approximately 95% of which appear only once. The sequenced sample was T cells isolated from PBMCs. The chain carries TRBV28 and TRBJ1-2, with 7 bases aligning to TRBD1. The receptor's source is a human donor in good health. This CDR3 is CASSGEGAAFYGYTF. Here the CDR3 DNA reads TGTGCCAGCAGCGGAGAGGGGGCGGCCTTTTATGGCTACACCTTC.